These 23 T cell receptor beta chains were all obtained from the same sample, sequenced in a study of blood T cell repertoires in COVID-19. Libraries were prepared by immunoSEQ multiplex PCR; TCRdb keeps only in-frame clonotypes and omits some of them. The table records under 300,000 clones, about 73% of them present only once. Input material: peripheral blood. The source is a woman of 80 years or more with acute or convalescent COVID-19.

This chain joins TRBV4-1 and TRBJ2-7, with 14 positions matching TRBD2. Trimming removed 1 base from V and 6 bases from J; junction bases left unmatched: 17. The CDR3 spans 20 residues. Germline values: CDR1 MGHRA, CDR2 YSYEKL. The CDR3 region is CASSQGGGTSGGKGVCEQYF. The CDR3 bases are TGCGCCAGCAGCCAAGGGGGTGGGACTAGCGGGGGAAAAGGGGTGTGCGAGCAGTACTTC.

The rearrangement uses TRBV6-5 and TRBJ1-1; a possible D gene is TRBD1 (5 bases). Germline CDR1 MNHEY, CDR2 SVGAGI. The V end was cut by 2 bases, the J end by 3 bases, with 7 bases between. There are 13 residues in the CDR3. The CDR3 bases are TGTGCCAGCAGTTACCGCAGGGACACTGAAGCTTTCTTT. It codes for CASSYRRDTEAFF.

The chain employs TRBV9 and TRBJ2-5; 7 nucleotides line up with TRBD2. This CDR3 has 17 residues. Germline CDR1 is SGDLS and CDR2 is YYNGEE. Losses at the gene ends were 0 bases for V and 5 bases for J; bases not matched to a gene: 13. CDR3 nucleotide sequence: TGTGCCAGCAGCGTAGAAGGGGCGGGAGCGTGGAGGGAGACCCAGTACTTC. This encodes CASSVEGAGAWRETQYF. Supplemented by reference TRBV9 and TRBJ2-5, the full variable domain reads DSGVTQTPKHLITATGQRVTLRCSPRSGDLSVYWYQQSLDQGLQFLIQYYNGEERAKGNILERFSAQQFPDLHSELNLSSLELGDSALYFCASSVEGAGAWRETQYFGPGTRLLVL.

This clone was recorded only once. The CDR3 loop is CASSSGLGGTGFYNEQFF. CDR3 in DNA: TGTGCCAGCAGCAGCGGACTCGGGGGGACAGGATTCTACAATGAGCAGTTCTTC. The rearrangement links TRBV21-1 to TRBJ2-1; the D call of TRBD1 is as the table states it, not checked on the DNA. TRBV21-1 is a pseudogene. This CDR3 has 18 residues.

The chain combines TRBV2 with TRBJ2-4, with D possibly TRBD1 on 6 matching bases. This CDR3 region has 13 residues. The V end lost 7 bases, the J end lost 0 bases, and 7 bases lay between the germline ends. Per germline, CDR1 SNHLY and CDR2 FYNNEI. CDR3 nucleotides: TGTGCCAGCACGGACAGAGCCAAAAACATTCAGTACTTC. Encoded protein: CASTDRAKNIQYF.

V usage is TRBV7-8 and J usage is TRBJ1-5; 9 bases line up with TRBD1. This CDR3 is built from 16 residues. The V gene end was trimmed by 2 bases and the J gene end by 3 bases; junction bases not matched to a gene: 5. Germline V gene sequence: CDR1 SGHVS, CDR2 FQNEAQ. In DNA, the CDR3 is TGTGCCAGCAGCTTAACTACAGGGGGCTTCAATCAGCCCCAGCATTTT. Protein sequence: CASSLTTGGFNQPQHF.

The chain is built from TRBV19 and TRBJ2-3; TRBD1 aligns across 10 bases. V was clipped by 6 bases and J by 2 bases; unmatched bases: 2. The CDR3 consists of 14 residues. Germline CDR1 LNHDA, CDR2 SQIVND (reference sequence). This CDR3 reads CASRRQGATDTQYF. The CDR3 DNA sequence: TGTGCCAGTAGGAGACAGGGGGCCACAGATACGCAGTATTTT.

This clone was seen a single time. The chain links TRBV4-1 to TRBJ1-4; 8 bases map to TRBD1. Germline V gives CDR1 MGHRA, CDR2 YSYEKL. The CDR3 covers 15 residues. V was clipped by 5 bases and J by 8 bases; unmatched bases: 10. CDR3 residues: CASSSPTGVKEKLFF. The CDR3 nucleotides read TGCGCCAGCAGCTCCCCGACAGGGGTGAAAGAAAAACTGTTTTTT.

J is TRBJ2-1 and V is TRBV20-1; 10 bases agree with TRBD2. V dropped 3 bases and J dropped 8; count of bases not matched to a gene: 7. Germline V gene sequence: CDR1 DFQATT, CDR2 SNEGSKA (reference sequence). This CDR3 comprises 14 residues. CDR3 coding DNA: TGCAGTGCTAGTCAGCGGGAGGGCCTCGATGAGCAGTTCTTC. The encoded protein is CSASQREGLDEQFF.

The chain links TRBV27 to TRBJ1-2, with 8 bases lining up with TRBD1. This CDR3 is 15 amino acids long. Per germline, CDR1 MNHEY and CDR2 SMNVEV (reference sequence). J was trimmed by 3 bases and V by 6 bases; bases with no gene match: 9. The CDR3 loop reads CASSLGAGGDYGYTF. In DNA, the CDR3 is TGTGCCAGCAGCCTAGGGGCAGGGGGCGACTATGGCTACACCTTC.

The V call is TRBV20-1, the J call TRBJ1-1; a possible D gene is TRBD1 (5 bases). Germline V gives CDR1 DFQATT, CDR2 SNEGSKA (reference sequence). The CDR3 contains 11 residues. Between the trimmed V and J ends, which lost 8 bases and 5 bases, there was a span of 12 bases. CDR3 sequence reads: CSSTRGTEAFF. Written as DNA, the CDR3 is TGCAGTTCTACCCGGGGGACTGAAGCTTTCTTT.

This clone was picked up a small number of times. This chain links TRBV3-1 (or the pseudogene TRBV3-2) with TRBJ2-4, with TRBD1 matching 10 bases. Germline assignment: CDR1 LGHDT and CDR2 YNNKEL (reference sequence). V trimming: 6 bases; J trimming: 9 bases; junction bases outside the gene matches: 8. The CDR3 is 14 amino acids. The CDR3 DNA reads as TGTGCCAGCAGAACCGGGACAGGGGTGGGCATTCAGTACTTC. Protein sequence: CASRTGTGVGIQYF.

This sequence joins TRBV15 and TRBJ2-7, with 8 nucleotides matching TRBD2. This CDR3 has 15 amino acids. CDR1 and CDR2 (germline): LNHNV, YYDKDF (reference sequence). Trimming cost V 3 bases and J 4 bases; bases outside gene matches: 8. This CDR3 is CATSSVGRAGYEQYF. The CDR3 coding sequence is TGTGCCACCAGCAGTGTCGGGAGGGCAGGTTACGAGCAGTACTTC. The full variable domain, its missing parts supplied by reference TRBV15 and TRBJ2-7, is DAMVIQNPRYQVTQFGKPVTLSCSQTLNHNVMYWYQQKSSQAPKLLFHYYDKDFNNEADTPDNFQSRRPNTSFCFLDIRSPGLGDTAMYLCATSSVGRAGYEQYFGPGTRLTVT.

The rearrangement joins TRBV2 to TRBJ2-3; D is undetermined. This CDR3 has 13 residues. The V and J ends lost 4 bases and 4 bases respectively, with 9 bases between them. CDR1 SNHLY and CDR2 FYNNEI come from the germline V gene. CDR3 DNA sequence: TGTGCCAGCAGTGTACGATGGCCAGATACGCAGTATTTT. Amino acids: CASSVRWPDTQYF. Using reference TRBV2 and TRBJ2-3 for the parts outside the CDR3, the full variable domain is EPEVTQTPSHQVTQMGQEVILRCVPISNHLYFYWYRQILGQKVEFLVSFYNNEISEKSEIFDDQFSVERPDGSNFTLKIRSTKLEDSAMYFCASSVRWPDTQYFGPGTRLTVL.

The chain employs TRBV6-1 and TRBJ1-5, with D tentatively TRBD1 (6 bases). Trimming removed 2 bases at V and 6 bases at J, with 17 bases between. CDR1 is MNHNS, CDR2 SASEGT, per germline. The CDR3 spans 16 residues. The CDR3 spells CASSESPRGSGQPQHF. The CDR3 region has the DNA TGTGCCAGCAGTGAAAGTCCCAGGGGAAGCGGTCAGCCCCAGCATTTT.

In regard to this clone: Other DNA variants within this sample encode the same CDR3. This chain connects TRBV6-5 to TRBJ2-1; no firm D call. Trimming took off 5 bases at V and 5 bases at J, with 4 bases between the two ends. CDR1 is MNHEY, CDR2 SVGAGI, per germline. This CDR3 is 11 amino acids long. The CDR3 DNA follows: TGTGCCAGCAGTCGTGACAATGAGCAGTTCTTC. This gives the protein CASSRDNEQFF.

CDR3 region: CASSLTGTGDYGYTF. In nucleotides, the CDR3 is TGTGCCAGCAGCTTAACCGGGACAGGGGACTATGGCTACACCTTC. The rearrangement links TRBV7-9 to TRBJ1-2; TRBD1 agrees at 10 bases. The CDR3 has 15 amino acids. Germline CDR1 SEHNR, CDR2 FQNEAQ (reference sequence). The trim removed 2 bases at V and 3 bases at J, leaving 3 bases unmatched.

This clone was detected a few times. The chain uses TRBV18 and TRBJ2-1; TRBD1 matches 7 bases. This CDR3 is 15 amino acids long. V was clipped by 3 bases and J by 7 bases; unmatched bases: 9. Germline CDR1 and CDR2: KGHSH and LQKENI. CDR3 DNA sequence: TGTGCCAGCTCACCGGACAGGCCAGTAATTAATGAGCAGTTCTTC. This encodes CASSPDRPVINEQFF.

This clone appeared a single time. The J gene is TRBJ1-2, the V gene TRBV20-1; D possibly corresponds to TRBD1 (5 bases). The germline V and J ends were trimmed by 0 bases and 7 bases, with 6 bases remaining between them. The CDR3 runs to 11 residues. Germline V gives CDR1 DFQATT, CDR2 SNEGSKA (reference sequence). The CDR3 here is CSARDRAGYTF. CDR3 bases: TGCAGTGCTAGAGACAGGGCTGGCTACACCTTC.

J is TRBJ2-1 and V is TRBV19; 13 nucleotides match TRBD2. Germline CDR1 reads LNHDA; CDR2 reads SQIVND (reference sequence). This CDR3 is built from 15 residues. V gave up 7 bases and J gave up 9 bases; unmatched junction bases: 9. This chain's CDR3 is CASMRGTSGNREQFF. In nucleotides, the CDR3 is TGTGCCAGTATGAGAGGGACTAGCGGGAACCGTGAGCAGTTCTTC.

The V call is TRBV14, the J call TRBJ2-1; TRBD2 aligns across 11 bases. This CDR3 region has 14 residues. CDR1 and CDR2 from the germline V gene are SGHDN and FVKESK. J gave up 8 bases and V 5 bases, and 5 bases lay outside the gene matches. The DNA for the CDR3 is TGTGCCAGCAGCTTGGGACTAGCGGTCCATGAGCAGTTCTTC. The encoded protein is CASSLGLAVHEQFF.

There are a few counts of this clone. The chain couples TRBV6-6 to TRBJ1-1; D is undetermined. The CDR3 contains 13 residues. Germline values: CDR1 MNHNY, CDR2 SVGAGI (reference sequence). V dropped 4 bases and J dropped 5 bases, with 11 bases sitting between them. The CDR3 is CASSSGAKTEAFF. CDR3 nucleotide sequence: TGTGCCAGCAGTTCCGGAGCGAAGACTGAAGCTTTCTTT.

The V call is TRBV15, the J call TRBJ1-1; D remains unclear. V gave up 5 bases and J gave up 6 bases, with 19 bases separating them. Germline CDR1 LNHNV, CDR2 YYDKDF (reference sequence). This CDR3 contains 15 residues. CDR3 region: CATSGLSGGSAEAFF. The CDR3 bases are TGTGCCACCAGCGGACTTAGTGGCGGGAGCGCTGAAGCTTTCTTT.